The rows below give T cell receptor beta chains drawn from one sample of a study of blood T cell repertoires in COVID-19. Generated by immunoSEQ multiplex PCR, the TCRdb table keeps only in-frame clones and is missing some. The sample lists 250,000 to 400,000 clones, around 90% occurring once. The sequenced material came from PBMCs or T cells enriched from blood (not recorded which). The receptors were gathered from a man aged 55-75 years who had recovered from COVID-19. CDR3s include the opening cysteine and the closing phenylalanine or tryptophan. The D gene is left open where the match is weak. Only some rows state a clone size, as once, few, many or a class for expanded clones.

clone_size: -
d_call: TRBD1
j_call: TRBJ2-6
v_call: TRBV6-2/TRBV6-3
cdr3_aa: CASSSLPGQGAGANVLTF
cdr3_nt: TGTGCCAGCAGTTCCCTCCCCGGACAGGGGGCTGGGGCCAACGTCCTGACTTTC

clone_size: -
d_call: -
j_call: TRBJ1-2
v_call: TRBV28
cdr3_aa: CASSPGGTPYGYTF
cdr3_nt: TGTGCCAGCAGTCCAGGAGGGACTCCTTATGGCTACACCTTC

clone_size: once
d_call: TRBD2
j_call: TRBJ2-5
v_call: TRBV5-1
cdr3_aa: CASSLPGLGGETQYF
cdr3_nt: TGCGCCAGCAGCTTGCCGGGACTAGGAGGGGAGACCCAGTACTTC

clone_size: -
d_call: TRBD2
j_call: TRBJ2-1
v_call: TRBV7-3
cdr3_aa: CASSYGTSGNEQFF
cdr3_nt: TGTGCCAGCAGCTACGGGACTAGCGGCAATGAGCAGTTCTTC

clone_size: few
d_call: TRBD2
j_call: TRBJ2-5
v_call: TRBV5-1
cdr3_aa: CASSLAGGIQETQYF
cdr3_nt: TGCGCCAGCAGCTTGGCGGGAGGAATACAAGAGACCCAGTACTTC

clone_size: -
d_call: TRBD1
j_call: TRBJ2-7
v_call: TRBV28
cdr3_aa: CASSSRTGAIDEQYF
cdr3_nt: TGTGCCAGCAGTTCACGGACAGGGGCTATTGACGAGCAGTACTTC

clone_size: -
d_call: -
j_call: TRBJ1-2
v_call: TRBV28
cdr3_aa: CASRTPRDGYGYTF
cdr3_nt: TGTGCCAGCAGGACCCCCAGGGATGGCTATGGCTACACCTTC

clone_size: -
d_call: -
j_call: TRBJ1-5
v_call: TRBV6-6
cdr3_aa: CASSPTGNSNQPQHF
cdr3_nt: TGTGCCAGCAGCCCTACAGGAAATAGCAATCAGCCCCAGCATTTT

clone_size: -
d_call: TRBD1
j_call: TRBJ1-4
v_call: TRBV5-5
cdr3_aa: CASSFTGGNEKLFF
cdr3_nt: TGTGCCAGCAGCTTTACAGGGGGTAATGAAAAACTGTTTTTT

clone_size: -
d_call: -
j_call: TRBJ1-5
v_call: TRBV27
cdr3_aa: CASSVFSNQPQHF
cdr3_nt: TGTGCCAGCAGCGTATTCAGCAATCAGCCCCAGCATTTT

clone_size: -
d_call: -
j_call: TRBJ1-5
v_call: TRBV6-5
cdr3_aa: CASSYSRVSNQPQHF
cdr3_nt: TGTGCCAGCAGTTACTCTCGGGTTAGCAATCAGCCCCAGCATTTT

clone_size: -
d_call: TRBD1
j_call: TRBJ2-3
v_call: TRBV2
cdr3_aa: CASRVGTGANTQYF
cdr3_nt: TGTGCCAGCAGGGTCGGGACAGGGGCAAATACGCAGTATTTT

clone_size: -
d_call: -
j_call: TRBJ1-4
v_call: TRBV15
cdr3_aa: CATSTEGEGNEKLFF
cdr3_nt: TGTGCCACCAGCACCGAGGGGGAGGGTAATGAAAAACTGTTTTTT

clone_size: -
d_call: -
j_call: TRBJ2-3
v_call: TRBV25-1
cdr3_aa: CASSGGSGTLTGDTQYF
cdr3_nt: TGTGCCAGCAGTGGGGGTTCCGGGACTTTAACCGGGGATACGCAGTATTTT

clone_size: -
d_call: -
j_call: TRBJ2-3
v_call: TRBV6-6
cdr3_aa: CASSYVRRSTDTQYF
cdr3_nt: TGTGCCAGCAGTTACGTCCGGAGGAGCACAGATACGCAGTATTTT

clone_size: -
d_call: -
j_call: TRBJ1-1
v_call: TRBV29-1
cdr3_aa: CSVPGFGGDTEAFF
cdr3_nt: TGCAGCGTACCTGGGTTCGGGGGAGACACTGAAGCTTTCTTT

clone_size: -
d_call: -
j_call: TRBJ1-1
v_call: TRBV19
cdr3_aa: CASRILTGAGDTEAFF
cdr3_nt: TGTGCCAGTAGGATCCTCACCGGGGCGGGGGACACTGAAGCTTTCTTT

clone_size: -
d_call: -
j_call: TRBJ1-5
v_call: TRBV7-9
cdr3_aa: CASSLTAGTPQHF
cdr3_nt: TGTGCCAGCAGCCTAACGGCAGGGACTCCCCAGCATTTT

clone_size: -
d_call: TRBD2
j_call: TRBJ2-3
v_call: TRBV2
cdr3_aa: CASRKREGPPDTQYF
cdr3_nt: TGTGCCAGCAGGAAGCGGGAGGGCCCCCCAGATACGCAGTATTTT

clone_size: -
d_call: TRBD2
j_call: TRBJ2-7
v_call: TRBV7-2
cdr3_aa: CASSFRAGGPYEQYF
cdr3_nt: TGTGCCAGCAGCTTTAGAGCGGGAGGGCCCTACGAGCAGTACTTC

clone_size: -
d_call: TRBD1
j_call: TRBJ1-2
v_call: TRBV6-5
cdr3_aa: CASSYWDRVGYGYTF
cdr3_nt: TGTGCCAGCAGTTACTGGGACAGGGTAGGCTATGGCTACACCTTC

clone_size: once
d_call: TRBD1
j_call: TRBJ2-2
v_call: TRBV2
cdr3_aa: CASRRQGANTGELFF
cdr3_nt: TGTGCCAGCAGGAGACAGGGGGCGAACACCGGGGAGCTGTTTTTT